What follows are 24 T cell receptor beta chains derived from one specimen sequenced in a study of T-cell memory formation after mild COVID-19. TCRdb re-analysed the 5' RACE reads in MiXCR, keeping a single row per CDR3 protein. This sample has about 13,000 distinct CDR3 sequences; 12% occur once, and the top ten carry about 45%. Sequencing was performed on PBMCs or a T cell subset sorted from them (not recorded which). These receptor sequences come from an adult woman who had mild COVID-19 (a few samples of this study predate the infection). Cell type and time point are not known.

This clonotype has a count of ten or more. CDR3: CASSRSQGRRPSYEQYF. The DNA for the CDR3 is TGCGCCAGCAGCCGTTCCCAGGGACGCCGTCCCTCCTACGAGCAGTACTTC. The rearrangement uses TRBV4-1 and TRBJ2-7; D tentatively fits TRBD1 or TRBD2 (5 bases each). The CDR3 runs 17 residues. V dropped 4 bases and J dropped 0 bases, with 19 bases sitting between them. CDR1 and CDR2 (germline): MGHRA, YSYEKL.

This clonotype has at least ten counts. The V and J genes are TRBV3-1 and TRBJ1-1, with D hard to call. This CDR3 spans 12 amino acids. Germline CDR1 is LGHDT and CDR2 is YNNKEL (reference sequence). The ends were cut back, 1 base at V and 6 bases at J, with 6 bases in the middle. This chain's CDR3 is CASSQAFSEAFF. CDR3 nucleotide sequence: TGTGCCAGCAGCCAAGCCTTCTCTGAAGCTTTCTTT.

This clonotype was counted ten times or more. The chain couples TRBV7-9 to TRBJ1-4; D is undetermined. The CDR3 contains 12 residues. Per the germline V gene, CDR1 is SEHNR and CDR2 is FQNEAQ (reference sequence). Trimming removed 5 bases at V and 8 bases at J, with 9 bases between. DNA for the CDR3: TGTGCCAGCAGCATTACTTCCGAAAAACTGTTTTTT. Translating it yields CASSITSEKLFF.

This clonotype was seen repeatedly, ten times or more. The CDR3 coding sequence is TGTGCCAGCAGTACCTCGTCCCGGGGTACCTACGAGCAGTACTTC. Translating it yields CASSTSSRGTYEQYF. The chain links TRBV6-2 or TRBV6-3 to TRBJ2-7; weak D call: TRBD2 (5 bases). The germline V gene encodes CDR1 MNHEY and CDR2 SVGEGT. V was shortened by 5 bases and J by 2 bases, with 16 bases between the two germline ends. The CDR3 sequence is 15 residues long.

This clonotype was picked up many times. This chain links TRBV20-1 with TRBJ2-7, with 9 bases matching TRBD2. V lost 6 bases to trimming and J lost 4 bases; unmatched junction nucleotides: 7. CDR1 and CDR2 (germline): DFQATT, SNEGSKA (reference sequence). The length of the CDR3 is 13 residues. The CDR3 sequence: CSAPAAGGYEQYF. As DNA, the CDR3 is TGCAGTGCCCCGGCCGCGGGGGGGTACGAGCAGTACTTC.

The sample holds a few counts of this clonotype. A much larger clone differs by one base, so this may be a read error. V and J are TRBV6-6 and TRBJ1-2; D call uncertain. This CDR3 is 14 amino acids long. The V gene's germline CDR1 is MNHNY and CDR2 SVGAGI (reference sequence). The CDR3 protein is CARSYSGRVYGYTF. The CDR3, as DNA: TGTGCCAGAAGTTACTCTGGACGGGTCTATGGCTACACCTTC.

In this sample, this clonotype turned up many times. The rearrangement links TRBV4-1 to TRBJ2-1; unclear D gene. The V and J ends lost 0 bases and 1 base respectively, with 13 bases between them. Per germline, CDR1 MGHRA and CDR2 YSYEKL. CDR3 length equals 17 residues. The CDR3 DNA is TGCGCCAGCAGCCAAGATTTCCCAGCCGGGTCCTACAATGAGCAGTTCTTC. Its translation: CASSQDFPAGSYNEQFF.

The table lists this clonotype with many counts. The chain recombines TRBV27 with TRBJ2-3; D remains ambiguous. Trimming removed 5 bases at V and 4 bases at J, with 16 bases between. Germline V CDR1 and CDR2: MNHEY, SMNVEV (reference sequence). The CDR3 runs to 15 residues. CDR3 coding DNA: TGTGCCAGCAGTGGATGGGATGGAATTGCAGATACGCAGTATTTT. Residues: CASSGWDGIADTQYF.

This clonotype was counted at least ten times. The chain has TRBV19 and TRBJ2-3, with a possible D match to TRBD1 (6 bases). This CDR3 has 17 amino acids. Trimming left V 5 bases short and J 1 base short, with 19 bases between. Germline CDR1 is LNHDA and CDR2 is SQIVND (reference sequence). CDR3 nucleotide sequence: TGTGCCAGTAGTGCTTTGAACAGGGTCGGGGGCACAGATACGCAGTATTTT. This gives the protein CASSALNRVGGTDTQYF.

In this sample, this clonotype turned up many times. The rearrangement links TRBV24-1 to TRBJ2-3; perhaps TRBD2 as D (5 bases). The CDR3 length is 16 residues. CDR1 is KGHDR, CDR2 SFDVKD, per germline. V was shortened by 3 bases and J by 4 bases, with 16 bases between the two germline ends. The CDR3 bases are TGTGCCACCAGTGATCGGACGGGAAACCTTGCAGATACGCAGTATTTT. The encoded protein is CATSDRTGNLADTQYF.

The rearrangement uses TRBV11-3 and TRBJ2-5, with D hard to call. There are 14 residues in the CDR3. Trimming took off 4 bases at V and 5 bases at J, with 14 bases between the two ends. The germline gives CDR1 SGHNT, CDR2 YENEEA. The CDR3 bases are TGTGCCAGCAGCTCCGCAGGAGTCGAGGAGACCCAGTACTTC. This gives the protein CASSSAGVEETQYF.

This clonotype was recorded many times. The chain recombines TRBV12-3 or TRBV12-4 with TRBJ2-2; no definite D call. V was cut by 6 bases and J by 7 bases, with 6 bases left in between. The length of the CDR3 is 11 residues. The CDR3 DNA reads as TGTGCCAGCAGAATAATCGGGGAGCTGTTTTTT. This translates into CASRIIGELFF.

This clonotype was counted ten times or more. The V call is TRBV7-2, the J call TRBJ2-5, with D unclear. V was pared by 6 bases and J by 7 bases, with 12 bases between. CDR3 length: 12 residues. Germline V gene sequence: CDR1 SGHTA, CDR2 FQGNSA. CDR3 residues: CASSYTVGTQYF. CDR3 bases: TGTGCCAGCAGTTATACGGTCGGGACCCAGTACTTC. The full variable domain, in which reference TRBV7-2 and TRBJ2-5 provide the parts outside the CDR3, is GAGVSQSPSNKVTEKGKDVELRCDPISGHTALYWYRQSLGQGLEFLIYFQGNSAPDKSGLPSDRFSAERTGGSVSTLTIQRTQQEDSAVYLCASSYTVGTQYFGPGTRLLVL.

This clonotype has a count of ten or more. The rearrangement links TRBV7-9 to TRBJ1-2, with 7 nucleotides matching TRBD1. V shed 2 bases, J shed 0 bases, and the junction held 15 bases outside the gene matches. Per the germline V gene, CDR1 is SEHNR and CDR2 is FQNEAQ (reference sequence). CDR3 size: 19 residues. CDR3 sequence reads: CASSLSYWDSTLANYGYTF. The CDR3 DNA reads as TGTGCCAGCAGCTTATCGTACTGGGACAGCACATTAGCTAACTATGGCTACACCTTC.

This clonotype was observed at least ten times. J is TRBJ1-5 and V is TRBV19; TRBD1 agrees at 7 bases. V shed 7 bases, J shed 4 bases, and the junction held 16 bases outside the gene matches. This CDR3 has 17 residues. Germline V CDR1 and CDR2: LNHDA, SQIVND (reference sequence). The CDR3 DNA is TGTGCCAGTACCTCGACCGGGACAGCTATATATAATCAGCCCCAGCATTTT. Encoded protein: CASTSTGTAIYNQPQHF.

The chain combines TRBV3-1 with TRBJ1-1; D might be TRBD1 (5 bases). The CDR3 length is 15 residues. The germline gives CDR1 LGHDT, CDR2 YNNKEL (reference sequence). V was clipped by 4 bases and J by 1 base, with 13 bases between them. The CDR3, as DNA: TGTGCCAGCAGCCCCATACATACAGGGAACACTGAAGCTTTCTTT. Translation: CASSPIHTGNTEAFF.

This clonotype has at least ten counts. CDR3 in amino acids: CASSFRTSGAYNEQFF. In DNA form, the CDR3 reads TGTGCCAGCAGCTTCCGGACTAGCGGGGCCTACAATGAGCAGTTCTTC. This rearrangement joins TRBV9 to TRBJ2-1, with TRBD2 identical over 12 bases. CDR3 size: 16 residues. Germline V gene data show CDR1 as SGDLS and CDR2 as YYNGEE. The trim removed 4 bases at V and 2 bases at J, leaving 4 bases unmatched.

This clonotype was counted at least ten times. This chain links TRBV18 with TRBJ1-1, with D perhaps TRBD1 (5 bases). Trimming stripped 2 bases from V and 1 base from J, with 11 bases between. Germline V gene data show CDR1 as KGHSH and CDR2 as LQKENI. The CDR3 covers 15 residues. In DNA, the CDR3 is TGTGCCAGCTCACCAGAGCAGGGCAAGAACACTGAAGCTTTCTTT. Residues: CASSPEQGKNTEAFF.

This clonotype was counted ten times or more. The V gene is TRBV4-1, the J gene TRBJ1-1; D gene ambiguous. The CDR3 totals 14 residues. Per the germline V gene, CDR1 is MGHRA and CDR2 is YSYEKL. V was pared by 0 bases and J by 0 bases, with 5 bases between. The DNA for the CDR3 is TGCGCCAGCAGCCAAGATAGAATGAACACTGAAGCTTTCTTT. Protein: CASSQDRMNTEAFF.

Many counts were recorded for this clonotype. The chain carries TRBV5-6 and TRBJ1-1; D possibly corresponds to TRBD1 (5 bases). The V and J ends lost 0 bases and 6 bases respectively, with 18 bases between them. CDR1 is SGHDT, CDR2 YYEEEE, per germline. The CDR3 is 16 residues long. The CDR3 DNA sequence: TGTGCCAGCAGCTTGGAAGGGTACGGGACGCCGGCTGAAGCTTTCTTT. It is translated as CASSLEGYGTPAEAFF.

This clonotype was seen ten or more times. The chain uses TRBV29-1 and TRBJ2-7; D possibly corresponds to TRBD2 (6 bases). CDR3 length equals 15 residues. Germline V gene data show CDR1 as SQVTM and CDR2 as ANQGSEA. The V end was cut by 4 bases, the J end by 3 bases, with 19 bases between. As DNA, the CDR3 is TGCAGCGTTGCGGGGACCGGGACTGTCCACTACGAGCAGTACTTC. Its translation: CSVAGTGTVHYEQYF.

This clonotype occurred many times. The chain has TRBV7-2 and TRBJ2-1; 9 bases map to TRBD2. The CDR3 extends over 15 amino acids. V dropped 1 base and J dropped 5; count of bases not matched to a gene: 3. Germline V CDR1 and CDR2: SGHTA, FQGNSA. The chain's CDR3 is CASSLGGRAHNEQFF. As DNA, the CDR3 is TGTGCCAGCAGCTTAGGCGGGAGGGCCCACAATGAGCAGTTCTTC.

Judged by abundance, this clonotype is medium-sized. V and J are TRBV6-1 and TRBJ2-7; D is undetermined. The CDR3 is made up of 16 amino acids. Trimming shortened V by 0 bases and J by 4 bases, and 16 bases separated the two germline ends. CDR1 and CDR2 (germline): MNHNS, SASEGT. Written as DNA, the CDR3 is TGTGCCAGCAGTGAAGCTCCCCCGCCTCTCGGTTACGAGCAGTACTTC. Amino acids: CASSEAPPPLGYEQYF.

This rearrangement joins TRBV2 to TRBJ2-7, with D unresolved. Trimming stripped 4 bases from V and 3 bases from J, with 7 bases between. This CDR3 comprises 12 residues. Germline values: CDR1 SNHLY, CDR2 FYNNEI. CDR3 residues: CASSAGYYEQYF. The CDR3 region has the DNA TGTGCCAGCAGTGCTGGGTACTACGAGCAGTACTTC.